This entry features one T cell receptor beta chain sequence. Antigen specificity is unknown. The data belong to a study of metastatic and nonmetastatic thyroid tumors. Study-level information: Repertoire comparison spanned blood and tumor or nodule tissue of malignant and benign thyroid patients.

The ends were cut back, 3 bases at V and 0 bases at J, with 13 bases in the middle. The CDR3 extends over 15 amino acids. CDR1 DFQATT and CDR2 SNEGSKA come from the germline V gene (reference sequence). Thyroid surgery took place with no prior treatment in any patient. Methods used by the authors: Differences in CDR3 between clinicopathological groups were drawn on to build a classifier intended to discriminate distant-metastatic papillary thyroid cancer patients. TCRdb redid the clone calls on the PCR reads using MiXCR. These V and J calls originate from TCRdb's pipeline instead of the authors' own analysis. The data show roughly 61,000 clones, roughly 4.1% seen once. Study-level findings and limits: Reportedly, malignant thyroid tumors had significantly higher TCR beta diversity than benign nodules, in blood and tumor.

The rearrangement links TRBV20-1 to TRBJ2-3; D is undetermined. The source of this sequence is a female donor with papillary thyroid cancer or a benign thyroid nodule (not recorded which). Some clones in this sample may be carry-over from other donors' samples. Sequencing was carried out using blood. CDR3 sequence (DNA): TGCAGTGCTAGGGACCGACGGGCGAGCACAGATACGCAGTATTTT. Amino acid sequence: CSARDRRASTDTQYF.